This entry lists 20 T cell receptor beta chains sequenced from one sample in a study of cytotoxic CD8 clonotypes in ibrutinib-treated CLL. Only in-frame clones appear in the TCRdb table, and some are missing; sequencing was by immunoSEQ multiplex PCR. This sample has approximately 190,000 clones, with more than 75% found just once. Material: PBMCs, obtained after 12 months of ibrutinib treatment. The receptors originated from a human donor with chronic lymphocytic leukemia.

This clone was seen only a few times. This chain connects TRBV11-2 to TRBJ1-5; a weak D match, TRBD1 (5 bases). Looked up from germline, CDR1 is SGHAT and CDR2 is FQNNGV. CDR3 size: 16 residues. V dropped 3 bases and J dropped 0 bases, with 12 bases sitting between them. CDR3 loop: CASSLDGTYSNQPQHF. CDR3 DNA sequence: TGTGCCAGCAGCTTGGACGGGACGTATAGCAATCAGCCCCAGCATTTT.

This clone is a singleton in its sample. The CDR3 reads CASSVADRKKFF. CDR3 sequence (DNA): TGTGCCAGCAGCGTAGCCGACAGGAAGAAGTTCTTC. The rearrangement links TRBV11-2 to TRBJ2-1; tentative D call: TRBD1 (6 bases). This CDR3 spans 12 amino acids. Between the trimmed V and J ends, which lost 5 bases and 14 bases, there was a span of 16 bases. The germline gives CDR1 SGHAT, CDR2 FQNNGV. Full variable domain (rest looked up from reference TRBV11-2 and TRBJ2-1): EAGVAQSPRYKIIEKRQSVAFWCNPISGHATLYWYQQILGQGPKLLIQFQNNGVVDDSQLPKDRFSAERLKGVDSTLKIQPAKLEDSAVYLCASSVADRKKFFGPGTRLTVL.

This clone was seen once. J is TRBJ1-1 and V is TRBV9; 7 bases are a match to TRBD1. There are 15 residues in the CDR3. Germline CDR1 is SGDLS and CDR2 is YYNGEE. Unmatched junction bases numbered 8, after V lost 4 bases and J lost 2 bases. CDR3 sequence: CASSRTGDLNTEAFF. CDR3 sequence (DNA): TGTGCCAGCAGCCGGACAGGAGACCTTAACACTGAAGCTTTCTTT.

This clone showed up just a few times. CDR3 protein: CASSQGHGYTF. The CDR3 nucleotides read TGTGCCAGCAGTCAGGGGCATGGCTACACCTTC. The chain employs TRBV6-5 and TRBJ1-2, with D possibly TRBD1 on 6 matching bases. This CDR3 is built from 11 residues. V was cut by 5 bases and J by 6 bases, with 7 bases left in between. From germline, CDR1 is MNHEY and CDR2 SVGAGI.

DNA of the CDR3: TGTGCCAGCAACCCGGGGCAGGGAAACTATGGCTACACCTTC. Its protein product is CASNPGQGNYGYTF. This chain connects TRBV2 to TRBJ1-2; TRBD1 might be the D (5 bases). V dropped 7 bases and J dropped 2 bases, with 14 bases sitting between them. Per the germline V gene, CDR1 is SNHLY and CDR2 is FYNNEI. The CDR3 has 14 amino acids.

The rearrangement joins TRBV4-1 to TRBJ2-5; D is unresolved. Germline V gene data show CDR1 as MGHRA and CDR2 as YSYEKL. V was clipped by 5 bases and J by 1 base, with 17 bases between them. This CDR3 is 16 amino acids long. The CDR3 DNA reads as TGCGCCAGCAGCTCCACACTAAATTCTCCCCAAGAGACCCAGTACTTC. As protein: CASSSTLNSPQETQYF.

The V gene is TRBV5-4, the J gene TRBJ1-2; 9 bases are a match to TRBD1. The CDR3 is made up of 14 amino acids. Germline V gene lookup returns CDR1 SGHNT and CDR2 YYREEE (reference sequence). The junction had 5 bases not matched to a gene; V was cut back by 4 bases and J by 4 bases. The CDR3 bases are TGTGCCAGCAGCGCGGGACAGGGTACCTATGGCTACACCTTC. As protein: CASSAGQGTYGYTF.

The chain links TRBV29-1 to TRBJ2-7, with D uncertain. The length of the CDR3 is 13 residues. Germline values: CDR1 SQVTM, CDR2 ANQGSEA. Between the trimmed V and J ends, which lost 0 bases and 2 bases, there was a span of 8 bases. CDR3 region: CSVEESMTYEQYF. The DNA of the CDR3 is TGCAGCGTTGAAGAAAGTATGACCTACGAGCAGTACTTC.

CDR3 sequence (DNA): TGTGCCAGCAGTGAAGCGTGGGGAAACTATGGCTACACCTTC. It translates to CASSEAWGNYGYTF. The J gene is TRBJ1-2, the V gene TRBV6-1; D is undetermined. The CDR3 consists of 14 residues. Trimming removed 0 bases from V and 2 bases from J, with 7 bases in between. Germline CDR1 MNHNS, CDR2 SASEGT.

The chain uses TRBV5-1 and TRBJ2-3; D is unclear. Trimming removed 4 bases at V and 2 bases at J, with 17 bases between. This CDR3 spans 16 amino acids. Germline V gives CDR1 SGHRS, CDR2 YFSETQ. The CDR3 coding sequence is TGCGCCAGCAGCAAGGAGTCCAACAGCCACACAGATACGCAGTATTTT. Amino acid sequence: CASSKESNSHTDTQYF.

The chain carries TRBV2 and TRBJ2-7; 7 positions agree with TRBD1. V lost 7 bases to trimming and J lost 3 bases; unmatched junction nucleotides: 3. The CDR3 covers 12 residues. CDR1 is SNHLY and CDR2 is FYNNEI in the germline V gene. CDR3 sequence: CASKDRSYEQYF. CDR3 DNA: TGTGCCAGCAAGGACAGGAGCTACGAGCAGTACTTC.

The chain has TRBV30 and TRBJ1-5, with 7 bases lining up with TRBD1. Trimming removed 0 bases from V and 4 bases from J; junction bases left unmatched: 3. In germline, CDR1 is GTSNPN, CDR2 SVGIG (reference sequence). The CDR3 runs to 14 residues. The CDR3 is CAWSVTGRNQPQHF. CDR3 bases: TGTGCCTGGAGTGTGACAGGGAGAAATCAGCCCCAGCATTTT.

This clone was observed a few times. J is TRBJ2-7 and V is TRBV9; no clear D gene. Germline CDR1 and CDR2: SGDLS and YYNGEE. The CDR3 has 12 residues. The germline V and J ends were trimmed by 4 bases and 9 bases, with 14 bases remaining between them. The CDR3 region is CASSPLVGPQYF. CDR3 coding DNA: TGTGCCAGCAGCCCCCTGGTGGGTCCGCAGTACTTC.

This chain joins TRBV2 and TRBJ2-7; D may match TRBD1 or TRBD2 (5 bases each). The CDR3 spans 9 residues. The germline gives CDR1 SNHLY, CDR2 FYNNEI. V lost 6 bases to trimming and J lost 9 bases, with 6 bases between them. CDR3 in DNA: TGTGCCAGCAGGGGGGTGCAGTACTTC. It encodes CASRGVQYF.

The CDR3 loop is CASSYLGQGGYEQYF. The CDR3 DNA sequence: TGTGCCAGCAGCTACCTAGGACAGGGTGGCTACGAGCAGTACTTC. The chain uses TRBV5-5 and TRBJ2-7; 8 bases fit TRBD1. CDR1 and CDR2 from the germline V gene are SGHKS and YYEKEE (reference sequence). There are 15 residues in the CDR3. V shed 3 bases and J 3 bases; nucleotides not matched to a gene: 8.

In nucleotides, the CDR3 is TGTGCCAGCAGTTCCCTAGCGGGGGTCACAGATACGCAGTATTTT. Amino acids: CASSSLAGVTDTQYF. The V call is TRBV27, the J call TRBJ2-3, with 10 bases matching TRBD2. This CDR3 region has 15 residues. J gave up 2 bases and V 4 bases, and 3 bases lay outside the gene matches. Germline V gene data show CDR1 as MNHEY and CDR2 as SMNVEV (reference sequence).

V usage is TRBV6-6 and J usage is TRBJ2-3, with 7 positions matching TRBD2. Losses at the gene ends were 7 bases for V and 2 bases for J; bases not matched to a gene: 6. The germline V gene has CDR1 MNHNY and CDR2 SVGAGI (reference sequence). The CDR3 consists of 14 residues. The CDR3 DNA reads TGTGCCAGCACCACAGCGGGGCTCACAGATACGCAGTATTTT. Its translation is CASTTAGLTDTQYF.

V usage is TRBV27 and J usage is TRBJ1-5, with a weak D call TRBD1 (6 bases). The V gene lost 5 bases and the J gene lost 5 bases, with 16 bases spanning the gap. CDR1 is MNHEY, CDR2 SMNVEV, per germline (reference sequence). The CDR3 totals 15 residues. CDR3: CASSEQQGSHQPQHF. In DNA, the CDR3 is TGTGCCAGCAGTGAACAACAGGGATCGCATCAGCCCCAGCATTTT.

V is TRBV18 and J is TRBJ2-1, with 8 bases identical to TRBD2. The junction had 11 bases not matched to a gene; V was cut back by 6 bases and J by 4 bases. This CDR3 contains 16 residues. The germline V gene has CDR1 KGHSH and CDR2 LQKENI. The DNA of the CDR3 is TGTGCCAGCTCCCCGAAGGGCGGGAGGACTTACAATGAGCAGTTCTTC. This codes for CASSPKGGRTYNEQFF.

The gene calls are TRBV19 and TRBJ2-3; TRBD2 might be the D (6 bases). Germline CDR1 is LNHDA and CDR2 is SQIVND (reference sequence). V was shortened by 8 bases and J by 5 bases, with 14 bases between the two germline ends. CDR3 size: 13 residues. CDR3 sequence: CASLGVGGDTQYF. The DNA of the CDR3 is TGTGCCAGTTTGGGGGTCGGGGGAGATACGCAGTATTTT. The full variable domain, its missing parts supplied by reference TRBV19 and TRBJ2-3, is DGGITQSPKYLFRKEGQNVTLSCEQNLNHDAMYWYRQDPGQGLRLIYYSQIVNDFQKGDIAEGYSVSREKKESFPLTVTSAQKNPTAFYLCASLGVGGDTQYFGPGTRLTVL.